The 30 T cell receptor beta chains listed next were all sequenced from one sample in a study of OX40 agonist ivuxolimab in advanced cancers. The method was immunoSEQ multiplex PCR; TCRdb's version includes in-frame clones alone and lacks a portion of them. The sample contains around 70,000 clones, approximately 90% of which appear only once. The sequencing here drew on CD4+ or CD8+ T cells sorted from blood, taken in a trial of the OX40 agonist ivuxolimab. Receptors originate from an adult with an advanced solid tumor such as melanoma, head and neck, liver or kidney cancer.

The chain uses TRBV11-3 and TRBJ1-1; D not resolved. Trimming removed 0 bases from V and 1 base from J, with 0 bases in between. CDR1 is SGHNT and CDR2 is YENEEA in the germline V gene. The CDR3 consists of 12 residues. CDR3 coding DNA: TGTGCCAGCAGCTTAGAGAACACTGAAGCTTTCTTT. The encoded protein is CASSLENTEAFF.

The chain recombines TRBV13 with TRBJ2-3; TRBD1 matches 9 bases. The CDR3 consists of 20 residues. Germline V gives CDR1 PRHDT, CDR2 FYEKMQ (reference sequence). Unmatched junction bases numbered 20, after V lost 5 bases and J lost 2 bases. The CDR3 nucleotides read TGTGCCAGCAGCGCCCAAAGGGACAGGGTTCGGCGGGGCCACACAGATACGCAGTATTTT. It specifies CASSAQRDRVRRGHTDTQYF.

The chain carries TRBV5-4 and TRBJ1-4; weak D call: TRBD1 (5 bases). Germline CDR1 is SGHNT and CDR2 is YYREEE (reference sequence). V lost 0 bases, J lost 0 bases, and 12 bases lay in between. The CDR3 is 17 amino acids. CDR3 region: CASSLGGTRSTNEKLFF. The CDR3, as DNA: TGTGCCAGCAGCTTGGGGGGGACCCGCTCAACTAATGAAAAACTGTTTTTT.

With regard to this clone: Other nucleotide sequences in the sample specify the same CDR3. CDR3 DNA: TGTGCCAGTAGTATAGGGAGAGGGGATGAGCAGTTCTTC. Protein: CASSIGRGDEQFF. The chain couples TRBV19 to TRBJ2-1; the D gene could be TRBD1 or TRBD2 (5 bases each). V was shortened by 1 base and J by 8 bases, with 9 bases between the two germline ends. Germline V CDR1 and CDR2: LNHDA, SQIVND (reference sequence). The length of the CDR3 is 13 residues.

This clone was found once. The rearrangement uses TRBV10-3 and TRBJ1-5; 9 nucleotides agree with TRBD1. This CDR3 is 15 amino acids long. V lost 2 bases and J lost 1; bases outside the gene matches: 0. In germline, CDR1 is ENHRY, CDR2 SYGVKD. The CDR3 DNA sequence: TGTGCCATCAGTGAGGGACAGGGGAGCAATCAGCCCCAGCATTTT. Protein product: CAISEGQGSNQPQHF.

The V call is TRBV9, the J call TRBJ2-2; D is uncertain. The CDR3 consists of 13 residues. CDR1 is SGDLS, CDR2 YYNGEE, per germline. Trimming took off 0 bases at V and 4 bases at J, with 4 bases between the two ends. The CDR3 DNA reads as TGTGCCAGCAGCGTAGACGGCACCGGGGAGCTGTTTTTT. Translated: CASSVDGTGELFF.

With regard to this clone: One end of the junction fails to match germline, which may point to a read error. J is TRBJ1-4 and V is TRBV5-8; D might be TRBD1 (5 bases). The CDR3 is 11 residues long. Germline CDR1 and CDR2: SGHTS and YDEGEE. CDR3 nucleotide sequence: TGTGCCAGCAGCCGGATGACCCTAGGGGTATTT. It is translated as CASSRMTLGVF.

This rearrangement joins TRBV19 to TRBJ2-3; D unresolved. V was cut by 2 bases and J by 2 bases, with 14 bases left in between. This CDR3 is 16 amino acids long. Per the germline V gene, CDR1 is LNHDA and CDR2 is SQIVND (reference sequence). The CDR3 region has the DNA TGTGCCAGTAGTATATCGCACTTGGAGACCACAGATACGCAGTATTTT. It specifies CASSISHLETTDTQYF.

The chain couples TRBV19 to TRBJ1-4, with a weak D call TRBD1 (6 bases). The CDR3 extends over 16 amino acids. CDR1 is LNHDA and CDR2 is SQIVND in the germline V gene (reference sequence). The ends were cut back, 5 bases at V and 0 bases at J, with 13 bases in the middle. The CDR3 nucleotides read TGTGCCAGTAGTTCCGGGACAACTGCAACTAATGAAAAACTGTTTTTT. This gives the protein CASSSGTTATNEKLFF. Variable domain in full (rest from reference TRBV19 and TRBJ1-4): DGGITQSPKYLFRKEGQNVTLSCEQNLNHDAMYWYRQDPGQGLRLIYYSQIVNDFQKGDIAEGYSVSREKKESFPLTVTSAQKNPTAFYLCASSSGTTATNEKLFFGSGTQLSVL.

This chain uses TRBV7-6 with TRBJ2-2; D unclear. Looked up from germline, CDR1 is SGHVS and CDR2 is FNYEAQ. Trimming took 5 bases from V and 6 from J, leaving 4 bases between them. There are 11 residues in the CDR3. The CDR3 is CASSPPGELFF. DNA for the CDR3: TGTGCCAGCAGCCCTCCCGGGGAGCTGTTTTTT.

The chain couples TRBV7-9 to TRBJ2-7; 7 positions agree with TRBD2. Germline CDR1 and CDR2: SEHNR and FQNEAQ (reference sequence). This CDR3 comprises 15 residues. The J segment lost 0 bases and the V segment lost 5 bases, leaving 7 bases of the junction unmatched. CDR3 in DNA: TGTGCCAGCAGCGCGGGGGACGTGAGCTCCTACGAGCAGTACTTC. Encoded protein: CASSAGDVSSYEQYF.

The gene calls are TRBV7-8 and TRBJ1-5; 9 nucleotides line up with TRBD1. The CDR3 consists of 16 residues. V shed 5 bases, J shed 4 bases, and the junction held 9 bases outside the gene matches. Germline CDR1 and CDR2: SGHVS and FQNEAQ. The DNA of the CDR3 is TGTGCCAGCAGCCAATACACAGGGGGCCGAAATCAGCCCCAGCATTTT. This gives the protein CASSQYTGGRNQPQHF.

A single count supports this clone. The chain combines TRBV14 with TRBJ2-5; possible D gene TRBD2, 6 bases. In germline, CDR1 is SGHDN, CDR2 FVKESK. The CDR3 extends over 15 amino acids. V was clipped by 0 bases and J by 4 bases, with 12 bases between them. CDR3 coding DNA: TGTGCCAGCAGCCAAGATCCGGGAGCTAGAGAGACCCAGTACTTC. It encodes CASSQDPGARETQYF.

CDR3: CAWTVSLEQFF. The CDR3 DNA sequence: TGTGCCTGGACGGTGTCGCTTGAGCAGTTCTTC. This chain uses TRBV30 with TRBJ2-1, with D hard to call. V lost 4 bases and J lost 9, with 10 bases in between. This CDR3 has 11 amino acids. The germline V gene has CDR1 GTSNPN and CDR2 SVGIG (reference sequence).

This chain connects TRBV6-6 to TRBJ1-1, with TRBD1 as a possible D gene (5 bases). This CDR3 has 13 amino acids. Germline V gene data show CDR1 as MNHNY and CDR2 as SVGAGI (reference sequence). V was clipped by 4 bases and J by 3 bases, with 9 bases between them. CDR3 in DNA: TGTGCCAGCAGTTCGCGGGGGGACACTGAAGCTTTCTTT. Translation: CASSSRGDTEAFF.

The genes are TRBV7-6 and TRBJ2-3, with D perhaps TRBD2 (5 bases). There are 14 residues in the CDR3. The V end lost 5 bases, the J end lost 0 bases, and 9 bases lay between the germline ends. Germline CDR1 SGHVS, CDR2 FNYEAQ. The CDR3 sequence: CASSPEVSTDTQYF. The CDR3 bases are TGTGCCAGCAGCCCGGAGGTTAGCACAGATACGCAGTATTTT.

The rearrangement links TRBV5-4 to TRBJ2-1, with 7 bases that match TRBD2. The CDR3 runs to 15 residues. Per germline, CDR1 SGHNT and CDR2 YYREEE (reference sequence). Trimming removed 0 bases from V and 4 bases from J; junction bases left unmatched: 4. CDR3 sequence reads: CASSLGLAEYNEQFF. The CDR3 nucleotides are TGTGCCAGCAGCTTGGGGCTAGCGGAATACAATGAGCAGTTCTTC.

The rearrangement joins TRBV2 to TRBJ2-3; TRBD1 or TRBD2 may be the D gene (6 bases each). V was clipped by 2 bases and J by 1 base, with 13 bases between them. Germline CDR1 and CDR2: SNHLY and FYNNEI. CDR3 length: 16 residues. The CDR3 DNA reads TGTGCCAGCAGTGAAACCGGGGGCGTCGGCACAGATACGCAGTATTTT. It is translated as CASSETGGVGTDTQYF. Based on the CDR3 plus reference TRBV2 and TRBJ2-3, the full variable domain is EPEVTQTPSHQVTQMGQEVILRCVPISNHLYFYWYRQILGQKVEFLVSFYNNEISEKSEIFDDQFSVERPDGSNFTLKIRSTKLEDSAMYFCASSETGGVGTDTQYFGPGTRLTVL.

This clone turned up a few times. The chain has TRBV6-6 and TRBJ1-3; 8 bases match TRBD1. CDR1 is MNHNY and CDR2 is SVGAGI in the germline V gene (reference sequence). V trimming: 8 bases; J trimming: 2 bases; junction bases outside the gene matches: 5. The CDR3 totals 14 residues. CDR3 region: CASGDRGTGNTIYF. The CDR3 nucleotides are TGTGCCAGCGGCGACAGGGGTACTGGAAACACCATATATTTT.

The chain has TRBV19 and TRBJ1-4; D unclear. The ends were cut back, 4 bases at V and 8 bases at J, with 11 bases in the middle. The CDR3 extends over 13 amino acids. CDR1 and CDR2 from the germline V gene are LNHDA and SQIVND (reference sequence). CDR3 sequence (DNA): TGTGCCAGTAGTACCTCCGGACGGGAAAAACTGTTTTTT. Translated: CASSTSGREKLFF.

The chain couples TRBV19 to TRBJ2-2; D gene uncertain. The CDR3 sequence is 15 residues long. Trimming left V 3 bases short and J 1 base short, with 9 bases between. Germline V CDR1 and CDR2: LNHDA, SQIVND (reference sequence). The CDR3 DNA sequence: TGTGCCAGTAGTATCGCAGGCCTGAACACCGGGGAGCTGTTTTTT. It yields the protein CASSIAGLNTGELFF.

The rearrangement joins TRBV2 to TRBJ1-2; D gene ambiguous. Per germline, CDR1 SNHLY and CDR2 FYNNEI. The CDR3 extends over 13 amino acids. Trimming pared 2 bases from V and 7 bases from J, leaving 11 bases between. As DNA, the CDR3 is TGTGCCAGCAGTGAATTGGGGTCATCTGGCTACACCTTC. This codes for CASSELGSSGYTF. The full variable domain, its missing parts supplied by reference TRBV2 and TRBJ1-2, is EPEVTQTPSHQVTQMGQEVILRCVPISNHLYFYWYRQILGQKVEFLVSFYNNEISEKSEIFDDQFSVERPDGSNFTLKIRSTKLEDSAMYFCASSELGSSGYTFGSGTRLTVV.

The chain carries TRBV6-1 and TRBJ2-7; 7 bases fit TRBD1. Germline CDR1 reads MNHNS; CDR2 reads SASEGT. This CDR3 is 15 amino acids long. The V segment lost 2 bases and the J segment 3 bases; nucleotides outside the gene matches: 7. The CDR3 is CASSEYGQDNYEQYF. DNA for the CDR3: TGTGCCAGCAGTGAATACGGACAGGATAACTACGAGCAGTACTTC.

This clone was picked up one time. The V gene is TRBV2, the J gene TRBJ2-5, with D possibly TRBD1 on 6 matching bases. The tail of the sequence fits TRBJ2-7 better, so the J call may be wrong. The CDR3 sequence is 12 residues long. Germline lookup yields CDR1 SNHLY and CDR2 FYNNEI. CDR3 region: CASSGRGVEQYF. As DNA, the CDR3 is TGTGCCAGCAGTGGCAGGGGCGTCGAGCAGTACTTC.

The J gene is TRBJ2-3, the V gene TRBV30; 9 bases align to TRBD2. The CDR3 is 13 residues long. Trimming at V came to 4 bases and at J to 2 bases, leaving 1 base not matched to a gene. Per germline, CDR1 GTSNPN and CDR2 SVGIG (reference sequence). The CDR3 sequence is CAWTSGNTDTQYF. In DNA, the CDR3 is TGTGCCTGGACTAGCGGGAACACAGATACGCAGTATTTT.

This clone was seen a single time. The chain has TRBV5-4 and TRBJ2-5; 9 bases match TRBD2. Germline lookup yields CDR1 SGHNT and CDR2 YYREEE (reference sequence). CDR3 length: 15 amino acids. Unmatched junction bases numbered 5, after V lost 3 bases and J lost 2 bases. The CDR3 nucleotides are TGTGCCAGCAGCTCACGACTAGCGGCACAAGAGACCCAGTACTTC. Protein product: CASSSRLAAQETQYF.

The chain is built from TRBV11-2 and TRBJ1-1; tentatively, D is TRBD1 (6 bases). V was trimmed by 5 bases and J by 4 bases, leaving 14 bases between them. The CDR3 contains 14 residues. Germline V gene data show CDR1 as SGHAT and CDR2 as FQNNGV. CDR3 coding DNA: TGTGCCAGCAGCATAGCCGGGGGCCCCACTGAAGCTTTCTTT. Protein sequence: CASSIAGGPTEAFF.

The gene calls are TRBV18 and TRBJ2-2, with 8 positions matching TRBD2. Losses at the gene ends were 1 base for V and 0 bases for J; bases not matched to a gene: 1. The length of the CDR3 is 16 residues. Germline V gene sequence: CDR1 KGHSH, CDR2 LQKENI. The CDR3 sequence is CASSPRLATNTGELFF. In nucleotides, the CDR3 is TGTGCCAGCTCACCACGACTAGCGACGAACACCGGGGAGCTGTTTTTT.

The rearrangement joins TRBV6-1 to TRBJ1-5, with a possible D match to TRBD1 (6 bases). V was shortened by 6 bases and J by 8 bases, with 20 bases between the two germline ends. Germline lookup yields CDR1 MNHNS and CDR2 SASEGT. The length of the CDR3 is 15 residues. The DNA of the CDR3 is TGTGCCAGCAGCCCTGATCACCAGGGGTGGGAGCCCCAGCATTTT. This encodes CASSPDHQGWEPQHF.

CDR3 sequence reads: CASSLVRETQYF. The CDR3, as DNA: TGTGCCAGCAGCTTAGTTCGGGAGACCCAGTACTTC. The chain combines TRBV11-2 with TRBJ2-5; D uncertain. This CDR3 has 12 amino acids. Per the germline V gene, CDR1 is SGHAT and CDR2 is FQNNGV. With 1 base removed from V and 5 bases from J, the gap between germline ends came to 5 bases.